The 11 T cell receptor beta chains below all came from one sample that was sequenced in a study of response to subunit inactivated influenza vaccine. TCRdb re-derived calls from the RT-PCR reads in MiXCR, one entry per CDR3 protein. The top ten hold about 1.9% of the sample, which has fewer than 550,000 distinct CDR3 sequences, over 25% seen once. The sample in question was CD4+ T cells sorted from PBMCs, obtained 4 to 6 days after vaccination. The receptors come from a man between 50 and 59 years old who received an inactivated influenza vaccine.

This clonotype was counted many times. This chain links TRBV12-3 or TRBV12-4 with TRBJ2-5, with D possibly called TRBD1 or TRBD2 (6 bases each). This CDR3 region has 13 residues. Trimming removed 3 bases at V and 5 bases at J, with 10 bases between. The CDR3 loop reads CASSFGGPETQYF. The CDR3 DNA follows: TGTGCCAGCAGTTTTGGGGGGCCTGAGACCCAGTACTTC.

This chain uses TRBV20-1 with TRBJ2-1, with TRBD1 identical over 7 bases. The germline V gene has CDR1 DFQATT and CDR2 SNEGSKA (reference sequence). V gave up 0 bases and J gave up 4 bases; unmatched junction bases: 15. The CDR3 extends over 18 amino acids. The CDR3 spells CSARDFEARDRDYNEQFF. CDR3 bases: TGCAGTGCTAGAGATTTTGAGGCACGGGACAGAGATTACAATGAGCAGTTCTTC.

This clonotype was seen a few times. The gene calls are TRBV20-1 and TRBJ1-1; maybe TRBD1 (5 bases). Germline assignment: CDR1 DFQATT and CDR2 SNEGSKA (reference sequence). The CDR3 spans 15 residues. V lost 3 bases and J 2 bases, leaving 16 bases between the germline ends. CDR3 coding DNA: TGCAGTGCTAGGCCCGGGGGGGTGCCTAACACTGAAGCTTTCTTT. This codes for CSARPGGVPNTEAFF.

The V call is TRBV10-3, the J call TRBJ1-2, with 10 bases matching TRBD1. The J segment lost 4 bases and the V segment lost 7 bases, leaving 3 bases of the junction unmatched. The CDR3 totals 13 residues. CDR1 ENHRY and CDR2 SYGVKD come from the germline V gene. The CDR3 coding sequence is TGTGCCATCACCGGGACAGGGGCCTATGGCTACACCTTC. Encoded protein: CAITGTGAYGYTF.

This chain uses TRBV2 with TRBJ2-3; tentative D call: TRBD1 (6 bases). Trimming took 6 bases from V and 2 from J, leaving 15 bases between them. This CDR3 is 15 amino acids long. Germline V gene lookup returns CDR1 SNHLY and CDR2 FYNNEI. CDR3 residues: CASRALQGHTDTQYF. CDR3 DNA sequence: TGTGCCAGCAGAGCCTTACAGGGACACACAGATACGCAGTATTTT. The full variable domain, with the rest looked up from reference TRBV2 and TRBJ2-3, is EPEVTQTPSHQVTQMGQEVILRCVPISNHLYFYWYRQILGQKVEFLVSFYNNEISEKSEIFDDQFSVERPDGSNFTLKIRSTKLEDSAMYFCASRALQGHTDTQYFGPGTRLTVL.

The rearrangement links TRBV25-1 to TRBJ2-7; 10 bases line up with TRBD1. The CDR3 sequence is 15 residues long. With 2 bases clipped from V and 6 bases from J, the junction kept 7 bases outside the gene matches. Germline V CDR1 and CDR2: MGHDK, SYGVNS. CDR3: CASSEPGTGELEQYF. The DNA of the CDR3 is TGTGCCAGCAGTGAACCTGGGACAGGGGAACTCGAGCAGTACTTC.

V gene TRBV5-5 combines with J gene TRBJ2-7; D perhaps matches TRBD1 (5 bases). Trimming pared 5 bases from V and 3 bases from J, leaving 12 bases between. The CDR3 spans 13 residues. Germline CDR1 SGHKS, CDR2 YYEKEE (reference sequence). CDR3 protein: CASSLDSFYEQYF. In DNA form, the CDR3 reads TGTGCCAGCAGTTTAGACAGTTTCTACGAGCAGTACTTC.

The rearrangement uses TRBV20-1 and TRBJ2-3; D ambiguous. V was cut by 4 bases and J by 1 base, with 15 bases left in between. The CDR3 runs 15 residues. Germline-derived CDR1 and CDR2 are DFQATT and SNEGSKA (reference sequence). This CDR3 is CSATNPIEGTDTQYF. CDR3 DNA sequence: TGCAGTGCTACCAACCCAATTGAGGGCACAGATACGCAGTATTTT.

Comments on this clonotype: One end of the junction does not line up with germline, which may come from a read error. The chain carries TRBV4-2 and TRBJ2-5, with D perhaps matching TRBD1 (7 bases). This CDR3 has 16 residues. Germline assignment: CDR1 LGHNA and CDR2 YNFKEQ. As DNA, the CDR3 is TGTGCTAGCAGCCCCTTGGAGGGGGCGTACCAAGAGACCCAGTACTTC. It yields the protein CASSPLEGAYQETQYF.

Only one count was recorded for this clonotype. The CDR3: CASSFRPDWFDEQFF. The CDR3 DNA reads as TGCGCCAGCAGCTTCCGTCCTGACTGGTTCGATGAGCAGTTCTTC. The chain uses TRBV5-1 and TRBJ2-1; no definite D call. This CDR3 contains 15 residues. V was pared by 2 bases and J by 8 bases, with 17 bases between. Germline CDR1 is SGHRS and CDR2 is YFSETQ.

V and J are TRBV4-2 and TRBJ1-4; the D gene is possibly TRBD1 (5 bases). V shed 0 bases and J shed 3 bases, with 17 bases lying between them. Germline values: CDR1 LGHNA, CDR2 YNFKEQ. The CDR3 runs 18 residues. In nucleotides, the CDR3 is TGTGCCAGCAGCCAAGAAGTGAACGTGGGGGGTTCTAATGAAAAACTGTTTTTT. Amino acid sequence: CASSQEVNVGGSNEKLFF.